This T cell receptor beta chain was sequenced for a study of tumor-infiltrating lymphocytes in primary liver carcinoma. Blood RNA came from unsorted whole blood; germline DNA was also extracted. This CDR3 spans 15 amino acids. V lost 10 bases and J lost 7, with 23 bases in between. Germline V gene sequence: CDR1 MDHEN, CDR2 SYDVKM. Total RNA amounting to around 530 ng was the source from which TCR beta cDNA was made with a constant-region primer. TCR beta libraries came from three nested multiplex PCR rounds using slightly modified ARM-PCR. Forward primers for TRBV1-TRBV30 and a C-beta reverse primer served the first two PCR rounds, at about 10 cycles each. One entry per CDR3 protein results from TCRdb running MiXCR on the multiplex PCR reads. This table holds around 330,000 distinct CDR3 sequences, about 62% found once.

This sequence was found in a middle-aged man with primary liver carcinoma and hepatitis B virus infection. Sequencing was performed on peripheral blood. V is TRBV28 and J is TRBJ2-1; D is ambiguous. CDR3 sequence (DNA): TGTGCCAACAGAATGACCGAAAATCTCAGGAATGAGCAGTTCTTC. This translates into CANRMTENLRNEQFF.